This T cell receptor beta chain emerged from a study of OX40 agonist ivuxolimab in advanced cancers. Study-wide background: A mean age of around 60 years, range about 20 to 85, was recorded, and approximately 85% were male. Partial responses, seen in three patients, involved one hepatocellular carcinoma and two cutaneous melanomas.

Libraries were prepared by immunoSEQ multiplex PCR; TCRdb keeps only in-frame clonotypes and omits some of them. The data contain fewer than 90,000 clones, around 87% of them singletons. The sample was CD4+ or CD8+ T cells sorted from blood, taken in a trial of the OX40 agonist ivuxolimab. The sequence was obtained from an adult with an advanced solid tumor such as melanoma, head and neck, liver or kidney cancer.

The CDR3: CASRDLSSYNEQFF. As DNA, the CDR3 is TGTGCCAGTAGGGACTTGAGCTCCTACAATGAGCAGTTCTTC. The chain carries TRBV19 and TRBJ2-1, with D possibly being TRBD2 (5 bases). Trimming stripped 6 bases from V and 0 bases from J, with 9 bases between. Germline loops: CDR1 LNHDA, CDR2 SQIVND (reference sequence). The CDR3 sequence is 14 residues long.